These T cell receptor beta chains were read from a single sample in a study of Graves' ophthalmopathy and Graves' hyperthyroidism. One entry per CDR3 protein results from TCRdb running MiXCR on the multiplex PCR reads. In the table there are 400,000 to 450,000 distinct CDR3 sequences, around 21% of which are singletons. The sample taken for sequencing was peripheral blood. These receptors came from a woman aged 18-29 years with stable Graves' hyperthyroidism. The CDR3 runs from the conserved cysteine through the conserved F or W. Fields, in order: V gene, J gene, clone size, D gene, CDR3 DNA, CDR3 protein. A D gene is named only where the DNA matches it firmly. Some rows have no size entry. The others give once, few or many, or a class for an expanded clone.

V gene: TRBV11-2
J gene: TRBJ2-7
clone size: few
D gene: -
CDR3 DNA: TGTGCCAGCAGCTTTAGTTCTAGGAACCCTTACGAGCAGTACTTC
CDR3 protein: CASSFSSRNPYEQYF

V gene: TRBV19
J gene: TRBJ1-1
clone size: many
D gene: -
CDR3 DNA: TGTGCCAGTGTACAAAAGAGGGGCACTGAAGCTTTCTTT
CDR3 protein: CASVQKRGTEAFF

V gene: TRBV6-5
J gene: TRBJ2-6
clone size: many
D gene: -
CDR3 DNA: TGTGCCAGCAGTTACTTGGGGAACACTGGGGCCAACGTCCTGACTTTC
CDR3 protein: CASSYLGNTGANVLTF

V gene: TRBV11-2
J gene: TRBJ2-3
clone size: few
D gene: -
CDR3 DNA: TGTGCCAGCAGCTTAAGAGGGAGTGAAGGAGATACGCAGTATTTT
CDR3 protein: CASSLRGSEGDTQYF

V gene: TRBV11-3
J gene: TRBJ1-3
clone size: -
D gene: -
CDR3 DNA: TGTGCCAGCAGCCCCAGAGTCTCTGGAAACACCATATATTTT
CDR3 protein: CASSPRVSGNTIYF

V gene: TRBV2
J gene: TRBJ1-2
clone size: many
D gene: -
CDR3 DNA: TGTGCCAGCAGTGAAAAGGGGACCCACTCTAACTATGGCTACACCTTC
CDR3 protein: CASSEKGTHSNYGYTF

V gene: TRBV6-5
J gene: TRBJ1-1
clone size: -
D gene: -
CDR3 DNA: TGTGCCAGCAGTTATACGGGTCGGTACACTGAAGCTTTCTTT
CDR3 protein: CASSYTGRYTEAFF

V gene: TRBV7-2
J gene: TRBJ1-5
clone size: many
D gene: TRBD1
CDR3 DNA: TGTGCCAGCAGCTCGTTAGGACAGGGAAGCCAGCCCCAGCATTTT
CDR3 protein: CASSSLGQGSQPQHF

V gene: TRBV6-2/TRBV6-3
J gene: TRBJ1-5
clone size: -
D gene: TRBD1
CDR3 DNA: TGTGCCAGCAGCCACAGGGGGCCAGGATCCGGTCAGCCCCAGCATTTT
CDR3 protein: CASSHRGPGSGQPQHF

V gene: TRBV6-2/TRBV6-3
J gene: TRBJ1-1
clone size: -
D gene: -
CDR3 DNA: TGTGCCAGCAGTTACTCGGGGTACGGCAATCAAGCTTTCTTT
CDR3 protein: CASSYSGYGNQAFF

V gene: TRBV6-5
J gene: TRBJ2-7
clone size: many
D gene: -
CDR3 DNA: TGTGCCAGCAGTTACCTCCAGGACTCCTACGAGCAGTACTTC
CDR3 protein: CASSYLQDSYEQYF

V gene: TRBV6-1
J gene: TRBJ1-2
clone size: -
D gene: -
CDR3 DNA: TGTGCCAGCAGTGAAGCAGAGGGGTACTATGGCTACACCTTC
CDR3 protein: CASSEAEGYYGYTF

V gene: TRBV5-6
J gene: TRBJ1-1
clone size: -
D gene: -
CDR3 DNA: TGTGCCAGCAGCTTGCAATTGGGCTACGGAGCTTTCTTT
CDR3 protein: CASSLQLGYGAFF